A selection of T cell receptor beta chains follows, all from one sample in a study of T cell responses to AZD1222 COVID-19 vaccine. Here immunoSEQ multiplex PCR was the method, and the copy in TCRdb shows in-frame clones only, minus some. The sample shows fewer than 150,000 clones, roughly 84% of them seen only once. The input for sequencing was peripheral blood, taken 28 days after the second AZD1222 dose. The receptors were sampled from an adult who received the AZD1222 COVID-19 vaccine. Each CDR3 is given with its conserved first and last residue. The order of the fields is V gene, D gene, J gene, clone size, CDR3 DNA, CDR3 protein. The D gene is left open where the match is weak. Only part of the rows carry a size: once, few, many, or a class if the clone is expanded.

TRBV6-6	TRBD1	TRBJ2-2	NA	TGTGCCAGCAGTAACCGGGACAGGGGAAACACCGGGGAGCTGTTTTTT	CASSNRDRGNTGELFF
TRBV6-1	NA	TRBJ2-1	NA	TGTGCCAGCAGTGAAAATTCGGCCACTACATTGGTGGGCAATGAGCAGTTCTTC	CASSENSATTLVGNEQFF
TRBV11-2	NA	TRBJ1-4	NA	TGTGCCAGCAGCTTAGCCCCTTTGGGGGGTGAAAAACTGTTTTTT	CASSLAPLGGEKLFF
TRBV29-1	NA	TRBJ1-2	few	TGCAGCGTTGAAGATGGGTACAACTATGGCTACACCTTC	CSVEDGYNYGYTF
TRBV4-1	NA	TRBJ2-7	NA	TGCGCCAGCAGCCCCCAAGGGGAGGAGTCCTCCTACGAGCAGTACTTC	CASSPQGEESSYEQYF
TRBV5-1	TRBD2	TRBJ2-2	NA	TGCGCCAGCAGCTTGGTGGCTAGCGGGGCCAACACCGGGGAGCTGTTTTTT	CASSLVASGANTGELFF
TRBV7-8	NA	TRBJ2-7	NA	TGTGCCAGCAGCCGAGGGGTAGGGACCTACGAGCAGTACTTC	CASSRGVGTYEQYF
TRBV4-1	NA	TRBJ2-7	NA	TGCGCCAGCAGCCCGGGGCAGGGCGGGTCCTACGAGCAGTACTTC	CASSPGQGGSYEQYF
TRBV5-1	TRBD1	TRBJ1-5	NA	TGCGCCAGCAGCTGGACAGGGGGGAATCAGCCCCAGCATTTT	CASSWTGGNQPQHF
TRBV28	TRBD1	TRBJ1-2	NA	TGTGCCAGCAGTTACCGGACAGGGGTTGGCTACACCTTC	CASSYRTGVGYTF
TRBV6-2/TRBV6-3	TRBD2	TRBJ2-1	NA	TGTGCCAGCAGCCGACCCCTAGCGGGGGGCCACAATGAGCAGTTCTTC	CASSRPLAGGHNEQFF
TRBV5-6	TRBD1	TRBJ1-2	NA	TGTGCCAGCAGCTGGGGGGGCACAGGGGCTGGCTACACCTTC	CASSWGGTGAGYTF
TRBV28	NA	TRBJ1-6	NA	TGTGCCAGCAGTTTATGGGACACAAATAATTCACCCCTCCACTTT	CASSLWDTNNSPLHF
TRBV7-9	TRBD1	TRBJ1-2	few	TGTGCCAGCAGCCCTCCCCGCATACAGGGGCCCACCGCTTATGGCTACACCTTC	CASSPPRIQGPTAYGYTF
TRBV25-1	TRBD1	TRBJ2-7	NA	TGTGCCAGCAGTGGCGGGACAGGGACCTACGAGCAGTACTTC	CASSGGTGTYEQYF
TRBV4-1	NA	TRBJ1-1	NA	TGCGCCAGCAGCCAAATGGGTGGTGATGAAGCTTTCTTT	CASSQMGGDEAFF
TRBV7-9	NA	TRBJ1-1	NA	TGTGCCACAGGATGGCGGAACACTGAAGCTTTCTTT	CATGWRNTEAFF
TRBV6-1	NA	TRBJ1-2	once	TGTGCCAGCAGTGAAGAGGTGTCGACCCTGGGGATTTCTGGCTACACCTTC	CASSEEVSTLGISGYTF
TRBV9	TRBD1	TRBJ1-1	NA	TGTGCCAGCAGCGTAGCAGGGGGCTATACTGAAGCTTTCTTT	CASSVAGGYTEAFF
TRBV28	NA	TRBJ1-2	NA	TGTGCCAGCAGGAGAGGGGTGGCAGCCTATGGCTACACCTTC	CASRRGVAAYGYTF
TRBV7-2	TRBD1	TRBJ1-4	NA	TGTGCCAGCAGCTCCCAGGGGGGGACTAATGAAAAACTGTTTTTT	CASSSQGGTNEKLFF
TRBV5-4	NA	TRBJ2-3	once	TGTGCCAGCAGCTTGGGACTAGTCCCCACAGATACGCAGTATTTT	CASSLGLVPTDTQYF
TRBV7-9	NA	TRBJ2-5	NA	TGTGCCAGCAGCTTAGTCAGGGGTGAGACCCAGTACTTC	CASSLVRGETQYF
TRBV5-5	NA	TRBJ2-7	NA	TGTGCCAGCAGCACAGAAGAAGACAGGAAAGGACATTGGCGGTACTTC	CASSTEEDRKGHWRYF
TRBV10-3	NA	TRBJ1-1	NA	TGTGCCATCAGTGATCTTGGAGTTAGTGAAGCTTTCTTT	CAISDLGVSEAFF
TRBV4-1	TRBD2	TRBJ2-1	once	TGCGCCAGCAGCCAAGACCGGCTAGCGGGCAATGAGCAGTTCTTC	CASSQDRLAGNEQFF
TRBV3-1/TRBV3-2	NA	TRBJ1-1	NA	TGTGCCAGCAGCCAAGAAGGGACTTTCTCTGAAGCTTTCTTT	CASSQEGTFSEAFF
TRBV4-3	TRBD1	TRBJ1-6	NA	TGCGCCAGCAGCCAGGTAACCGGGACAGGGGCCTCACCCCTCCACTTT	CASSQVTGTGASPLHF
TRBV5-4	TRBD2	TRBJ2-7	NA	TGTGCCAGCAGCGGGGGGGCTAGCGGGAGCGTCACCTACGAGCAGTACTTC	CASSGGASGSVTYEQYF
TRBV20-1	NA	TRBJ1-5	NA	TGCAGTGCTAGTGAGCTTAGCAATCAGCCCCAGCATTTT	CSASELSNQPQHF
TRBV4-3	NA	TRBJ1-2	once	TGCGCCAGCAGCCCGAGTACAGGGTTTCGTGGCTACACCTTC	CASSPSTGFRGYTF
TRBV28	TRBD2	TRBJ2-7	NA	TGTGCCAGCAGCAGTGGGACTAGCGTCTACGAGCAGTACTTC	CASSSGTSVYEQYF
TRBV2	NA	TRBJ2-3	NA	TGTGCCAGCAGCTCCACAGATACGCAGTATTTT	CASSSTDTQYF
TRBV2	NA	TRBJ1-5	NA	TGTGCCAGCAGTGAAGCGCTTGGGATGGCCCAGCATTTT	CASSEALGMAQHF
TRBV12-3/TRBV12-4	NA	TRBJ1-1	NA	TGTGCCAGCAGTCACACGGGGGGGACCGAAGCTTTCTTT	CASSHTGGTEAFF
TRBV27	TRBD1	TRBJ2-7	NA	TGTGCCAGCAGTTCTCGACAGGGGAGGTACGAGCAGTACTTC	CASSSRQGRYEQYF
TRBV12-3/TRBV12-4	NA	TRBJ1-5	few	TGTGCCAGCAGCCATCCCGGACGTCCCCAGCATTTT	CASSHPGRPQHF
TRBV9	NA	TRBJ1-4	NA	TGTGCCAGCAGCGTAAGGGGAAACTTGGATGAAAAACTGTTTTTT	CASSVRGNLDEKLFF
TRBV14	NA	TRBJ2-2	few	TGTGCCAGCAGCCAAAATCTAGCCTCCGGGGAGCTGTTTTTT	CASSQNLASGELFF
TRBV19	TRBD1	TRBJ1-5	NA	TGTGCCAGTAGTTCGACAGGGACTCAGCCCCAGCATTTT	CASSSTGTQPQHF
TRBV10-2	NA	TRBJ2-2	NA	TGCGCCAGCGCGGAACATCCCACCGGGGAGCTGTTTTTT	CASAEHPTGELFF
TRBV7-9	NA	TRBJ1-6	NA	TGTGCCAGCAGCTTCGTGAGTTCACCCCTCCACTTT	CASSFVSSPLHF
TRBV9	NA	TRBJ2-7	few	TGTGCCAGCAGCGTAGCCGCGGGGACCTACGAGCAGTACTTC	CASSVAAGTYEQYF
TRBV23-1	NA	TRBJ2-2	NA	TGCGCCAGCAGTCGCTCAACTTCGGGACAACCGAACACCGGGGAGCTGTTTTTT	CASSRSTSGQPNTGELFF
TRBV29-1	NA	TRBJ2-3	NA	TGCAGCGTTGGGGGACGGTTCAGGGATACGCAGTATTTT	CSVGGRFRDTQYF
TRBV29-1	NA	TRBJ2-5	NA	TGCAGCGTTCCGGACGTACAAGAGACCCAGTACTTC	CSVPDVQETQYF
TRBV18	NA	TRBJ2-7	NA	TGTGCCAGCTCACAGAACCCCTACGAGCAGTACTTC	CASSQNPYEQYF